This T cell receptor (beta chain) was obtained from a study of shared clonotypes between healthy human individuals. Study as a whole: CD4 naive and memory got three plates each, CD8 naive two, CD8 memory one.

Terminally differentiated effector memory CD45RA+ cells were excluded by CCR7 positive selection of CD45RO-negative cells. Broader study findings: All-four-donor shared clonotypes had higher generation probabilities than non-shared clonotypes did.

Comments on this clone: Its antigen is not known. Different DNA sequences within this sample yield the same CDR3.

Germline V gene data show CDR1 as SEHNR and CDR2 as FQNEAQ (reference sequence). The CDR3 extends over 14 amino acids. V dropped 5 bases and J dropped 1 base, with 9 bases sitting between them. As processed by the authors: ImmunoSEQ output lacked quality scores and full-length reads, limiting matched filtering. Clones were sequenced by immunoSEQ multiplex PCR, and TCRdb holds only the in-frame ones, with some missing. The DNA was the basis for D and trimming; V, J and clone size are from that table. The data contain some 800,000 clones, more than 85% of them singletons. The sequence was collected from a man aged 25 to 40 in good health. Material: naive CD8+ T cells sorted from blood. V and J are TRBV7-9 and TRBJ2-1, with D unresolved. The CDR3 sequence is CASSPLSSYNEQFF. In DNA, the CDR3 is TGTGCCAGCAGCCCCTTAAGTTCCTACAATGAGCAGTTCTTC.